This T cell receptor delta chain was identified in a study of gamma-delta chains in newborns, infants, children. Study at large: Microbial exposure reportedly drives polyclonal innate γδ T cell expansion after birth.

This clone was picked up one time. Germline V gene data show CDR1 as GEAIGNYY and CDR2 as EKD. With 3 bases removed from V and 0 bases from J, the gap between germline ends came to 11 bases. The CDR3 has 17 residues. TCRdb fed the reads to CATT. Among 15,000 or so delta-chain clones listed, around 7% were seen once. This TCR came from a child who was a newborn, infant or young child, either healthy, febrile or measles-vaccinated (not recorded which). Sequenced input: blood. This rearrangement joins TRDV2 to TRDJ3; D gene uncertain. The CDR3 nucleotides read TGTGCCTGTGACGGGGCTACAATCTCCTGGGACACCCGACAGATGTTTTTC. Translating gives CACDGATISWDTRQMFF.